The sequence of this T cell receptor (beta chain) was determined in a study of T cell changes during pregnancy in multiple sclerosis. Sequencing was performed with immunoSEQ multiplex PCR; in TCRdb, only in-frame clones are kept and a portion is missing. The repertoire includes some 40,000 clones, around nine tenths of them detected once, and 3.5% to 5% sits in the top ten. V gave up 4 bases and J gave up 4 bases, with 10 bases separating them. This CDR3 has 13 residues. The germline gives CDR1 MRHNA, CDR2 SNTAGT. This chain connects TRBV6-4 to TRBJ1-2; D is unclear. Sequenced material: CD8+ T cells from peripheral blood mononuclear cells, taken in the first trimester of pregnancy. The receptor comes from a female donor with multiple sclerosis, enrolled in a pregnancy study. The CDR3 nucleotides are TGTGCCAGCAGTGGAGGGAGTAGCTATGGCTACACCTTC. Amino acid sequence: CASSGGSSYGYTF.